The next 23 T cell receptor beta chains were all read from a single sample in a study of blood T cell repertoires in COVID-19. The data were produced by immunoSEQ multiplex PCR, yet TCRdb's version contains in-frame clones alone and is incomplete. The repertoire consists of some 150,000 clones, with approximately 81% occurring once and the leading ten covering more than 1%. Sequenced material: peripheral blood. The receptors stem from a man aged 40-49 years with acute or convalescent COVID-19.

The V call is TRBV6-1, the J call TRBJ1-3; D is undetermined. Looked up from germline, CDR1 is MNHNS and CDR2 is SASEGT. Deletions cut 3 bases from V and 0 bases from J, with 12 bases between. This CDR3 is built from 16 residues. The CDR3: CASSDQPASSGNTIYF. In DNA, the CDR3 is TGTGCCAGCAGTGATCAGCCCGCTAGCTCTGGAAACACCATATATTTT.

The chain joins TRBV29-1 to TRBJ1-1, with D maybe TRBD1 (6 bases). This CDR3 has 14 residues. Trimming left V 5 bases short and J 4 bases short, with 17 bases between. The germline V gene has CDR1 SQVTM and CDR2 ANQGSEA. CDR3 coding DNA: TGCAGCGTTTCCGTAGGGGGGGGGAGCACTGAAGCTTTCTTT. This gives the protein CSVSVGGGSTEAFF.

This clone has just a few counts. V and J are TRBV12-5 and TRBJ2-3; TRBD1 aligns across 7 bases. J gave up 0 bases and V 4 bases, and 16 bases lay outside the gene matches. The CDR3 consists of 19 residues. From germline, CDR1 is LGHNT and CDR2 FRNRAP. The CDR3 DNA reads as TGTGCTAGTGGTTCCACAAAAAGGGGGCTCTTGATAAGCACAGATACGCAGTATTTT. Translation: CASGSTKRGLLISTDTQYF.

This sequence joins TRBV30 and TRBJ1-2; D might be TRBD1 (6 bases). This CDR3 is built from 14 residues. V lost 4 bases, J lost 8 bases, and 20 bases lay in between. Germline-derived CDR1 and CDR2 are GTSNPN and SVGIG (reference sequence). CDR3 protein: CAWTPRAGARGYTF. CDR3 nucleotides: TGTGCCTGGACCCCCCGGGCGGGGGCTAGGGGCTACACCTTC.

The rearrangement joins TRBV4-2 to TRBJ2-1; weak D call: TRBD2 (7 bases). The germline gives CDR1 LGHNA, CDR2 YNFKEQ. This CDR3 contains 18 residues. The V end was cut by 3 bases, the J end by 3 bases, with 21 bases between. The CDR3: CASSQGGPAGKYYNEQFF. As DNA, the CDR3 is TGTGCCAGCAGCCAGGGGGGGCCTGCGGGGAAATACTACAATGAGCAGTTCTTC.

This rearrangement joins TRBV4-1 to TRBJ2-5; 9 nucleotides agree with TRBD1. This CDR3 region has 15 residues. Germline V gives CDR1 MGHRA, CDR2 YSYEKL. V was pared by 3 bases and J by 1 base, with 3 bases of the junction left unmatched. CDR3 coding DNA: TGCGCCAGCAGCCAGGGACAGGGAGCCCAAGAGACCCAGTACTTC. This sequence encodes CASSQGQGAQETQYF.

The rearrangement links TRBV6-5 to TRBJ1-6; a possible D gene is TRBD1 (5 bases). V lost 2 bases to trimming and J lost 8 bases, with 10 bases between them. Looked up from germline, CDR1 is MNHEY and CDR2 is SVGAGI. The CDR3 has 14 residues. Here the CDR3 DNA reads TGTGCCAGCAGTTACGGGACTGCAGATTCACCCCTCCACTTT. Amino acids: CASSYGTADSPLHF.

This chain links TRBV27 with TRBJ2-7, with 11 positions matching TRBD2. This CDR3 has 17 amino acids. The ends lost 3 bases at V and 3 bases at J; junction bases unmatched: 10. Germline V CDR1 and CDR2: MNHEY, SMNVEV (reference sequence). CDR3 protein: CASSFGGLAGGYYEQYF. Here the CDR3 DNA reads TGTGCCAGCAGTTTCGGAGGGCTAGCGGGGGGTTACTACGAGCAGTACTTC.

V usage is TRBV9 and J usage is TRBJ1-1; 7 bases are shared with TRBD1. Losses at the gene ends were 4 bases for V and 6 bases for J; bases not matched to a gene: 6. This CDR3 is built from 13 residues. Germline CDR1 and CDR2: SGDLS and YYNGEE. CDR3 sequence: CASSPPTGSEAFF. The DNA of the CDR3 is TGTGCCAGCAGCCCTCCGACAGGGTCTGAAGCTTTCTTT.

The chain is built from TRBV27 and TRBJ2-2, with 10 bases lining up with TRBD2. Germline V CDR1 and CDR2: MNHEY, SMNVEV (reference sequence). V shed 3 bases, J shed 1 base, and the junction held 11 bases outside the gene matches. The CDR3 is 19 residues long. CDR3 in amino acids: CASSFKSYSGGWNTGELFF. The CDR3 DNA is TGTGCCAGCAGTTTTAAGAGTTATAGCGGGGGGTGGAACACCGGGGAGCTGTTTTTT.

The V and J genes are TRBV19 and TRBJ1-2; TRBD1 might be the D (6 bases). The CDR3 length is 14 residues. V lost 7 bases, J lost 3 bases, and 15 bases lay in between. CDR1 is LNHDA and CDR2 is SQIVND in the germline V gene (reference sequence). The CDR3 nucleotides are TGTGCCAGTACCGGCCAGGGGAGTGACTATGGCTACACCTTC. Amino acid sequence: CASTGQGSDYGYTF.

V usage is TRBV7-2 and J usage is TRBJ2-7; 7 bases agree with TRBD2. The CDR3 totals 14 residues. Germline CDR1 is SGHTA and CDR2 is FQGNSA. V was pared by 6 bases and J by 2 bases, with 7 bases of the junction left unmatched. In DNA form, the CDR3 reads TGTGCCAGCAGTTACTCGGGGGGTACCTACGAGCAGTACTTC. Amino acids: CASSYSGGTYEQYF. Complete variable domain (other parts from reference TRBV7-2 and TRBJ2-7): GAGVSQSPSNKVTEKGKDVELRCDPISGHTALYWYRQSLGQGLEFLIYFQGNSAPDKSGLPSDRFSAERTGGSVSTLTIQRTQQEDSAVYLCASSYSGGTYEQYFGPGTRLTVT.

The V call is TRBV5-1, the J call TRBJ1-2; D may be TRBD1 (6 bases). Trimming took off 0 bases at V and 8 bases at J, with 11 bases between the two ends. Per the germline V gene, CDR1 is SGHRS and CDR2 is YFSETQ. The CDR3 length is 13 residues. The CDR3 coding sequence is TGCGCCAGCAGCTTGGACAGGGATTTCGGCTACACCTTC. Translation: CASSLDRDFGYTF.

This clone was seen only once. The chain recombines TRBV19 with TRBJ2-1; 9 nucleotides align to TRBD2. Germline CDR1 is LNHDA and CDR2 is SQIVND (reference sequence). The V and J ends lost 6 bases and 2 bases, in that order; junction bases with no gene match: 5. CDR3 length: 15 residues. CDR3 residues: CASSPSGGPYNEQFF. The DNA of the CDR3 is TGTGCCAGTAGCCCGAGCGGGGGGCCCTACAATGAGCAGTTCTTC. Together with reference TRBV19 and TRBJ2-1, the CDR3 gives the full variable domain: DGGITQSPKYLFRKEGQNVTLSCEQNLNHDAMYWYRQDPGQGLRLIYYSQIVNDFQKGDIAEGYSVSREKKESFPLTVTSAQKNPTAFYLCASSPSGGPYNEQFFGPGTRLTVL.

This rearrangement joins TRBV5-1 to TRBJ2-1, with a tentative D call TRBD2 (5 bases). Germline assignment: CDR1 SGHRS and CDR2 YFSETQ. Trimming stripped 3 bases from V and 6 bases from J, with 10 bases between. The CDR3 runs to 13 residues. The CDR3 DNA follows: TGCGCCAGCAGCTCAACTAGACTCAATGAGCAGTTCTTC. Translating it yields CASSSTRLNEQFF.

This clone was detected a few times. V usage is TRBV3-1 (or the pseudogene TRBV3-2) and J usage is TRBJ1-1; perhaps TRBD1 as D (6 bases). Trimming pared 5 bases from V and 2 bases from J, leaving 12 bases between. This CDR3 spans 14 amino acids. The germline V gene encodes CDR1 LGHDT and CDR2 YNNKEL (reference sequence). This chain's CDR3 is CASSVRGYNTEAFF. The CDR3 DNA is TGTGCCAGCAGCGTCAGGGGCTATAACACTGAAGCTTTCTTT.

The chain links TRBV5-6 to TRBJ1-2, with no clear D. The CDR3 totals 12 residues. Trimming removed 4 bases at V and 5 bases at J, with 9 bases between. CDR1 is SGHDT, CDR2 YYEEEE, per germline. The CDR3 here is CASSPSRYGYTF. CDR3 nucleotides: TGTGCCAGCAGCCCGAGCCGTTATGGCTACACCTTC.

The rearrangement joins TRBV30 to TRBJ1-2; TRBD1 is a possible D gene (6 bases). The CDR3 is 12 amino acids. Germline V lookup: CDR1 GTSNPN, CDR2 SVGIG (reference sequence). The DNA of the CDR3 is TGTGTTAGAATAACAGGGTCCTATGGCTACACCTTC. It yields the protein CVRITGSYGYTF.

The J gene is TRBJ2-1, the V gene TRBV10-3; 10 bases line up with TRBD1. From germline, CDR1 is ENHRY and CDR2 SYGVKD. The CDR3 has 17 residues. The junction had 14 bases not matched to a gene; V was cut back by 3 bases and J by 9 bases. The CDR3 bases are TGTGCCATCAGTGACAAGGCCCAACGGACAGGGGGTGGTGAGCAGTTCTTC. This encodes CAISDKAQRTGGGEQFF.

The chain has TRBV7-2 and TRBJ2-2; 14 bases line up with TRBD2. The ends lost 1 base at V and 5 bases at J; junction bases unmatched: 3. The length of the CDR3 is 17 residues. Germline loops: CDR1 SGHTA, CDR2 FQGNSA. The chain's CDR3 is CASSLVGTSGGTGELFF. DNA for the CDR3: TGTGCCAGCAGCTTAGTGGGGACTAGCGGGGGAACCGGGGAGCTGTTTTTT. Using reference TRBV7-2 and TRBJ2-2 for the parts outside the CDR3, the full variable domain is GAGVSQSPSNKVTEKGKDVELRCDPISGHTALYWYRQSLGQGLEFLIYFQGNSAPDKSGLPSDRFSAERTGGSVSTLTIQRTQQEDSAVYLCASSLVGTSGGTGELFFGEGSRLTVL.

The rearrangement links TRBV4-1 to TRBJ1-1; tentative D call: TRBD1 (6 bases). The CDR3 contains 15 residues. V was cut by 1 base and J by 1 base, with 10 bases left in between. CDR1 MGHRA and CDR2 YSYEKL come from the germline V gene. CDR3 sequence (DNA): TGCGCCAGCAGCCAAGGGGGAGGGGGGAACACTGAAGCTTTCTTT. Its protein product is CASSQGGGGNTEAFF.

This chain links TRBV7-9 with TRBJ1-6; 7 nucleotides align to TRBD1. The length of the CDR3 is 16 residues. In germline, CDR1 is SEHNR, CDR2 FQNEAQ (reference sequence). J gave up 9 bases and V 2 bases, and 10 bases lay outside the gene matches. The CDR3 spells CASSLSIGRGASPLHF. The CDR3 region has the DNA TGTGCCAGCAGCTTAAGTATCGGCAGGGGGGCTTCACCCCTCCACTTT.

The J gene is TRBJ2-1, the V gene TRBV5-1; tentatively, D is TRBD1 (5 bases). The CDR3 contains 15 residues. Deletions cut 2 bases from V and 9 bases from J, with 18 bases between. Germline V gene data show CDR1 as SGHRS and CDR2 as YFSETQ. The CDR3 loop reads CASSLDRLGVGEQFF. The CDR3 DNA reads as TGCGCCAGCAGCTTAGATCGGCTAGGGGTGGGTGAGCAGTTCTTC.